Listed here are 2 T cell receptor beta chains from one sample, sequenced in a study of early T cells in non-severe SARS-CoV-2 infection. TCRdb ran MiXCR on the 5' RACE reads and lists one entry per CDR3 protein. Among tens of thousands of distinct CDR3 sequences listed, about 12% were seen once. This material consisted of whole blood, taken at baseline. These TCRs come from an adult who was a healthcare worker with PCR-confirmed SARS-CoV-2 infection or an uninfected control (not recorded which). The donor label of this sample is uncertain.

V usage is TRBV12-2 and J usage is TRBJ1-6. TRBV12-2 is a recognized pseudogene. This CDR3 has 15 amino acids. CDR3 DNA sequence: TGTGCAAGTCGCCCGAAACTTAAAGAGGGATCACCCCTCCACTTT. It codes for CASRPKLKEGSPLHF.

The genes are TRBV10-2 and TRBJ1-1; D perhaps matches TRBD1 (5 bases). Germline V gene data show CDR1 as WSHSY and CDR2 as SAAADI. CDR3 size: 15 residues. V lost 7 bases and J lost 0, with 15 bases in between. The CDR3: CASIGQGSMNTEAFF. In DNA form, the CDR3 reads TGCGCCAGCATCGGGCAGGGAAGTATGAACACTGAAGCTTTCTTT.